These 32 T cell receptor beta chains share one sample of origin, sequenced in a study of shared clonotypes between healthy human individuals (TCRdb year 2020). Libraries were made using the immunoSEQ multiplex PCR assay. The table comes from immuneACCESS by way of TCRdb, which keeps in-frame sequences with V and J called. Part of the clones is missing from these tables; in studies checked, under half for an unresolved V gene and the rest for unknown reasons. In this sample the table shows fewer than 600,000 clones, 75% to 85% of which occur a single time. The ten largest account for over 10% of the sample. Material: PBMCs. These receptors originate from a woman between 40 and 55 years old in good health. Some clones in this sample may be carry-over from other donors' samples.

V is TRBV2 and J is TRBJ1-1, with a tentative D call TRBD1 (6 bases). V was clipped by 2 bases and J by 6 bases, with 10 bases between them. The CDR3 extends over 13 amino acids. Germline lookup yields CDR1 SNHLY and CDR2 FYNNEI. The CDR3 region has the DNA TGTGCCAGCAGTGAATGGGGGCGGGCTGAAGCTTTCTTT. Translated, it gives CASSEWGRAEAFF.

This CDR3 reads CAWSEGRIGYTQYF. The CDR3 nucleotides are TGTGCCTGGAGCGAGGGGAGAATAGGATATACGCAGTATTTT. V usage is TRBV30 and J usage is TRBJ2-3, with D perhaps assigned TRBD1 or TRBD2 (5 bases each). V gave up 3 bases and J gave up 7 bases, with 17 bases separating them. Germline V lookup: CDR1 GTSNPN, CDR2 SVGIG (reference sequence). The CDR3 consists of 14 residues.

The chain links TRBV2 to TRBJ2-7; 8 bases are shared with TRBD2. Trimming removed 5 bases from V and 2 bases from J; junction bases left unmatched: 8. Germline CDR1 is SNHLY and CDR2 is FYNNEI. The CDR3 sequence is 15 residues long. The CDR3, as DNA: TGTGCCAGCAGTCTGAGCGGGAGCAACGCCTACGAGCAGTACTTC. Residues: CASSLSGSNAYEQYF.

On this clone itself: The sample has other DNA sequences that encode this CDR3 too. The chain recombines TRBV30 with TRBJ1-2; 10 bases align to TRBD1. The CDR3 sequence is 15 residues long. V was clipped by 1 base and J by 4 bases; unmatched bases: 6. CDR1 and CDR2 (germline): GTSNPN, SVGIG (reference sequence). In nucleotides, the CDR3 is TGTGCCTGGAGTGGGCTGGGACAGGGGAGCTATGGCTACACCTTC. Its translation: CAWSGLGQGSYGYTF. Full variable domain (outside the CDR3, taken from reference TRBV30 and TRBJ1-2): SQTIHQWPATLVQPVGSPLSLECTVEGTSNPNLYWYRQAAGRGLQLLFYSVGIGQISSEVPQNLSASRPQDRQFILSSKKLLLSDSGFYLCAWSGLGQGSYGYTFGSGTRLTVV.

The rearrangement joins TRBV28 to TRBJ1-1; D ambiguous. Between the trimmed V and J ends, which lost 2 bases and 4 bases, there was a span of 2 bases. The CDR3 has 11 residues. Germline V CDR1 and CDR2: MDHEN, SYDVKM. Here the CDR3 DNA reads TGTGCCAGCAGTTTAACCACTGAAGCTTTCTTT. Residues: CASSLTTEAFF.

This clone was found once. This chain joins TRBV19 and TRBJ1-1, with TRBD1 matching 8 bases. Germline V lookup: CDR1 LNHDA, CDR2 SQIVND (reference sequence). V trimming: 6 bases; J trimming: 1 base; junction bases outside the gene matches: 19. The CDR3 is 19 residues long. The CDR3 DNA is TGTGCCAGTAGACAATCCCTGCCGGGACAGGTAATCCGGAACACTGAAGCTTTCTTT. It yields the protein CASRQSLPGQVIRNTEAFF.

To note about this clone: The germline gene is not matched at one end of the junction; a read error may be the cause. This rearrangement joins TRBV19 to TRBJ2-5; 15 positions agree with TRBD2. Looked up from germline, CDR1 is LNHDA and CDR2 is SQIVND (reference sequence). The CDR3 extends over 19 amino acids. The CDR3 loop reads CASSIDVGLAGGGQEAQYF. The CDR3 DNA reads TGTGCCAGTAGTATAGATGTGGGACTAGCGGGAGGAGGCCAAGAGGCCCAGTACTTC.

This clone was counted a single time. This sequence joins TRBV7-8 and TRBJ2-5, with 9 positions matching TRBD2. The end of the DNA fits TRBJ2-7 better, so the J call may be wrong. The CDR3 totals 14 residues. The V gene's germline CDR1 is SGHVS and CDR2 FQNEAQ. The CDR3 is CASSRGRASYEQYF. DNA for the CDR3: TGTGCCAGCAGCCGCGGGAGGGCCTCCTACGAGCAGTACTTC.

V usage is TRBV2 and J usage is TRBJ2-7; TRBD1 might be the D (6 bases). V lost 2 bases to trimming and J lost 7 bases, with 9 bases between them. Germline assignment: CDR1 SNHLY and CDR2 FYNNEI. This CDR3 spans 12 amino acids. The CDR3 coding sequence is TGTGCCAGCAGTGAAACAGGGCGAGAGCAGTACTTC. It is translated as CASSETGREQYF.

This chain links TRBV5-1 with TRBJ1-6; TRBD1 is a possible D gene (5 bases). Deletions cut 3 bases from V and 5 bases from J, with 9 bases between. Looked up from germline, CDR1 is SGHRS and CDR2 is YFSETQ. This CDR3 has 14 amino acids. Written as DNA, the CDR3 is TGCGCCAGCAGCTGGGGGGAGCATAATTCACCCCTCCACTTT. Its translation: CASSWGEHNSPLHF.

The CDR3 here is CASSPLTGGSYEQYF. As DNA, the CDR3 is TGTGCCAGCAGTCCCCTGACAGGGGGCTCCTACGAGCAGTACTTC. The rearrangement joins TRBV6-1 to TRBJ2-7, with 9 positions matching TRBD1. The CDR3 runs to 15 residues. Germline loops: CDR1 MNHNS, CDR2 SASEGT. V gave up 5 bases and J gave up 0 bases; unmatched junction bases: 5.

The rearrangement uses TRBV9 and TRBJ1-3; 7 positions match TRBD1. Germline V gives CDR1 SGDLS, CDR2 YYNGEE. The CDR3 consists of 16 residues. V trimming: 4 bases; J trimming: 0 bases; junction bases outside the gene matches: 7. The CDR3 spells CASSFRDRSSGNTIYF. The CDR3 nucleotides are TGTGCCAGCAGCTTTCGGGACAGAAGCTCTGGAAACACCATATATTTT.

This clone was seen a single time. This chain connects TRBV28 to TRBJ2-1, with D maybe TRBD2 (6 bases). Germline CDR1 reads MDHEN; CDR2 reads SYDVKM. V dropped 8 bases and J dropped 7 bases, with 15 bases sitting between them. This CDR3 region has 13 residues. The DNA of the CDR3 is TGTGCCAGCGCCTCGCGGGGTGGGAATGAGCAGTTCTTC. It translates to CASASRGGNEQFF.

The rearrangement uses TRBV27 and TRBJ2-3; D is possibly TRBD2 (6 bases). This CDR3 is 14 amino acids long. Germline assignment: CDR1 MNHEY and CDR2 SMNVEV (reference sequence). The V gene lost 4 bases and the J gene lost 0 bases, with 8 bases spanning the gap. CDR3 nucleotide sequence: TGTGCCAGCAGTTATCGGGGGAGCACAGATACGCAGTATTTT. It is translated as CASSYRGSTDTQYF.

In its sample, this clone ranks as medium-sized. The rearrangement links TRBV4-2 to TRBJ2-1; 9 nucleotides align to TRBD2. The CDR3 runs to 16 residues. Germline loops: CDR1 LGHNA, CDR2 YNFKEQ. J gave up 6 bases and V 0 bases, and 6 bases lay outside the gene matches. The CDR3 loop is CASSQDEGSGSNEQFF. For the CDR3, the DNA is TGTGCCAGCAGCCAAGATGAAGGTAGCGGGAGCAATGAGCAGTTCTTC.

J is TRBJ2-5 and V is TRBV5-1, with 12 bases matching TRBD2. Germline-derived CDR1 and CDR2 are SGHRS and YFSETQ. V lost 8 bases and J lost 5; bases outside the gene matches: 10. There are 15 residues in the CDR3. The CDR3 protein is CASYLAGGPSETQYF. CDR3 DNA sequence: TGCGCCAGTTACCTAGCGGGAGGGCCCTCGGAGACCCAGTACTTC. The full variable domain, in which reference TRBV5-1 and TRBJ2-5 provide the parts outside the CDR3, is KAGVTQTPRYLIKTRGQQVTLSCSPISGHRSVSWYQQTPGQGLQFLFEYFSETQRNKGNFPGRFSGRQFSNSRSEMNVSTLELGDSALYLCASYLAGGPSETQYFGPGTRLLVL.

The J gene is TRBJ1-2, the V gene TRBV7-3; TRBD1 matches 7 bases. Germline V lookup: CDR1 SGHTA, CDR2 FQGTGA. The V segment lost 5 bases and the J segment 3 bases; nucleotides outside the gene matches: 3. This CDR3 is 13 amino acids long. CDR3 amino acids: CASSPGQHYGYTF. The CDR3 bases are TGTGCCAGCAGCCCGGGACAGCACTATGGCTACACCTTC.

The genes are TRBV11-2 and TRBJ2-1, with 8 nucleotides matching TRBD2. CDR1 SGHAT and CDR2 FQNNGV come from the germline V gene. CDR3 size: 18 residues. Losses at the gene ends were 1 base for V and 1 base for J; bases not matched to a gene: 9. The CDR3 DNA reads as TGTGCCAGCAGCTTAGTAAGCGGGAGATTTAGATCCTACAATGAGCAGTTCTTC. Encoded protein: CASSLVSGRFRSYNEQFF.

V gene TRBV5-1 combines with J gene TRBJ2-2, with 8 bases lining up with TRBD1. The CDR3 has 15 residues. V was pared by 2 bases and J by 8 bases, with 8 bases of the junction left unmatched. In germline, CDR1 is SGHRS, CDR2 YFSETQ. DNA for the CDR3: TGCGCCAGCAGCTTCCGGACAGGGTTCCCGGGGGAGCTGTTTTTT. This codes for CASSFRTGFPGELFF.

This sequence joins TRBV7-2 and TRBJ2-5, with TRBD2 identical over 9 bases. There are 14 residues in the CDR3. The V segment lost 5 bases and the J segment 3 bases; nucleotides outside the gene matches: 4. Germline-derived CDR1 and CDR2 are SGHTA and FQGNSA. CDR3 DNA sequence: TGTGCCAGCAGCCGCCGCGGGAGGGAAGAGACCCAGTACTTC. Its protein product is CASSRRGREETQYF.

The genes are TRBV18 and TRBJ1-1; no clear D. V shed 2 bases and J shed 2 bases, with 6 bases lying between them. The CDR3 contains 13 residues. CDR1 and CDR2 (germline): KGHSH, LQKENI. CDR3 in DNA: TGTGCCAGCTCACCAACAGCTAACACTGAAGCTTTCTTT. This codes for CASSPTANTEAFF.

Here the CDR3 DNA reads TGTGCCAGCAGTTACCACCGGGACAGCCTCGACTACACCTTC. Protein sequence: CASSYHRDSLDYTF. The rearrangement joins TRBV6-6 to TRBJ1-2; the match to TRBD1 covers 7 bases. The V gene's germline CDR1 is MNHNY and CDR2 SVGAGI (reference sequence). The length of the CDR3 is 14 residues. The V segment lost 2 bases and the J segment 10 bases; nucleotides outside the gene matches: 10.

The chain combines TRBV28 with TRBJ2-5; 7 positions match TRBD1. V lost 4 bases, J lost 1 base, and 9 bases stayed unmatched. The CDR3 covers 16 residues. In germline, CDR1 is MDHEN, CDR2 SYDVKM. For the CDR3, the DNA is TGTGCCAGCAGTTCCTACCCGGGACAGATCCAAGAGACCCAGTACTTC. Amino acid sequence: CASSSYPGQIQETQYF.

This CDR3 reads CASSPWGLAAHTNEQFF. Written as DNA, the CDR3 is TGTGCCAGCAGCCCTTGGGGGTTAGCGGCCCATACCAATGAGCAGTTCTTC. This rearrangement joins TRBV11-2 to TRBJ2-1, with D possibly TRBD2 on 6 matching bases. Per germline, CDR1 SGHAT and CDR2 FQNNGV. The CDR3 has 17 amino acids. Trimming shortened V by 5 bases and J by 6 bases, and 23 bases separated the two germline ends.

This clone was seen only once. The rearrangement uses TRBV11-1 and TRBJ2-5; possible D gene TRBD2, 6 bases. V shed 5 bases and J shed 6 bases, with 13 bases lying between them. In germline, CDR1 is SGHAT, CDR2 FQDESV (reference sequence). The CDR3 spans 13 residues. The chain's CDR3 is CASSEGRGKTQYF. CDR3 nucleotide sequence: TGTGCCAGCAGCGAAGGACGCGGGAAGACCCAGTACTTC. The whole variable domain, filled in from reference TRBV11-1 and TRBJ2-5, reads EAEVAQSPRYKITEKSQAVAFWCDPISGHATLYWYRQILGQGPELLVQFQDESVVDDSQLPKDRFSAERLKGVDSTLKIQPAELGDSAMYLCASSEGRGKTQYFGPGTRLLVL.

The CDR3 DNA sequence: TGTGCCTGGAGTAACGGAGGAGATACGCAGTATTTT. Protein: CAWSNGGDTQYF. This sequence joins TRBV30 and TRBJ2-3, with D maybe TRBD2 (5 bases). This CDR3 region has 12 residues. V was shortened by 2 bases and J by 5 bases, with 8 bases between the two germline ends. Germline CDR1 GTSNPN, CDR2 SVGIG (reference sequence).

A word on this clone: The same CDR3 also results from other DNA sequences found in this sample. Here the CDR3 reads CASSLRAYGYTF. DNA for the CDR3: TGTGCCAGCAGTTTACGGGCGTATGGCTACACCTTC. This chain links TRBV28 with TRBJ1-2; D is unclear. The CDR3 totals 12 residues. With 2 bases removed from V and 5 bases from J, the gap between germline ends came to 6 bases. Germline V gene lookup returns CDR1 MDHEN and CDR2 SYDVKM.

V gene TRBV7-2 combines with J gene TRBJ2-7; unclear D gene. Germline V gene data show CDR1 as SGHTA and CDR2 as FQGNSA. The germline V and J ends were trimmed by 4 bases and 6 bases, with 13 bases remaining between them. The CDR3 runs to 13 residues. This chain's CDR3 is CASSSQVVTEQYF. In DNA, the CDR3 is TGTGCCAGCAGCTCGCAAGTGGTCACCGAGCAGTACTTC.

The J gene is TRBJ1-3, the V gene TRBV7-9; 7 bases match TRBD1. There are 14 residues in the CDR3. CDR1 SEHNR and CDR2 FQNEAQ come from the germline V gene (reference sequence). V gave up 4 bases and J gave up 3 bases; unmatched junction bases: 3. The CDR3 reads CASSSGQRGNTIYF. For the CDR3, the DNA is TGTGCCAGCAGCTCGGGACAGCGTGGAAACACCATATATTTT.

CDR3 region: CASSLAGELYEQYF. CDR3 bases: TGTGCCAGCAGCTTAGCCGGGGAACTCTACGAGCAGTACTTC. The gene calls are TRBV11-1 and TRBJ2-7; D perhaps matches TRBD2 (5 bases). The V gene's germline CDR1 is SGHAT and CDR2 FQDESV (reference sequence). Trimming pared 0 bases from V and 3 bases from J, leaving 9 bases between. CDR3 size: 14 residues.

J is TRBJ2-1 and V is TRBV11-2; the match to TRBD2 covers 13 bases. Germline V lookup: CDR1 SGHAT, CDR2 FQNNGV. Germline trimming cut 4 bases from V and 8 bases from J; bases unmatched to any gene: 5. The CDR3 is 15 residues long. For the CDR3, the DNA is TGTGCCAGCAGCTCCGGACTAGCGGGAGAGCATGAGCAGTTCTTC. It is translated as CASSSGLAGEHEQFF.

In nucleotides, the CDR3 is TGTGCCTGGGGGGGACCCACAACTAATGAAAAACTGTTTTTT. This encodes CAWGGPTTNEKLFF. The V and J genes are TRBV30 and TRBJ1-4, with D perhaps TRBD1 (5 bases). The V gene's germline CDR1 is GTSNPN and CDR2 SVGIG (reference sequence). V was shortened by 5 bases and J by 0 bases, with 10 bases between the two germline ends. This CDR3 is built from 14 residues.